The T cell receptor (beta chain) under discussion was sequenced for a study of T cells in Graves' hyperthyroidism and ophthalmopathy. Study in general: Peripheral blood specimens were obtained at initial diagnosis, prior to any treatment. Study-wide results and limits: A model using 13 V-J features told ophthalmopathy apart from stable hyperthyroidism.

To note about this clonotype: The antigen is undetermined.

Amplification yielded TCR beta CDR3 regions, with RNA transcripts as the source. The TCR CDR3 was amplified in a first-round RT-PCR using the HTBI primer set. TCRdb used MiXCR to reprocess the multiplex PCR reads, holding one entry per CDR3 protein. The table includes 350,000 or so distinct CDR3 sequences, roughly a fifth detected once. CDR1 is KGHDR, CDR2 SFDVKD, per germline. This CDR3 is built from 17 residues. V lost 3 bases to trimming and J lost 2 bases; unmatched junction nucleotides: 7. When ophthalmopathy did not progress within 18 months, Graves' hyperthyroidism was considered stable. Researchers barred patients who had uncontrolled infection, other autoimmune disease, pregnancy or lactation.

The sequencing sample was made of blood. This clonotype was sampled from a woman between 45 and 60 years old with Graves' hyperthyroidism. This chain connects TRBV24-1 to TRBJ2-3; 10 bases line up with TRBD1. CDR3 nucleotides: TGTGCCACCAGTGATCCGGTGGGGACAGGGGACACAGATACGCAGTATTTT. Encoded protein: CATSDPVGTGDTDTQYF.